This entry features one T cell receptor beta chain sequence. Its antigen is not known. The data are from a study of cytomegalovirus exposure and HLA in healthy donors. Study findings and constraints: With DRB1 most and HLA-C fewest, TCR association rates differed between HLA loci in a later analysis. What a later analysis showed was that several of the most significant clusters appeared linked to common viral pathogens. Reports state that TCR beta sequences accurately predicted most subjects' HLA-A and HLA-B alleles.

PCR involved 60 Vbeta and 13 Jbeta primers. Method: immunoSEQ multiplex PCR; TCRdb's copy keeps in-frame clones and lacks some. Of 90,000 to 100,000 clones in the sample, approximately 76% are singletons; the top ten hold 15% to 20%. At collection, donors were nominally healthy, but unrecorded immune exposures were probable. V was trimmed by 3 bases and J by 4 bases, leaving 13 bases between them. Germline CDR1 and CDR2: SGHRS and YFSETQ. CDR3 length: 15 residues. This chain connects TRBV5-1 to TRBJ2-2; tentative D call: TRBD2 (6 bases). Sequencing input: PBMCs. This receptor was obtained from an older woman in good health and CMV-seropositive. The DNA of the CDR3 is TGCGCCAGCAGCTACCAGGGAGGTGGCACCGGGGAGCTGTTTTTT. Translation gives CASSYQGGGTGELFF.